This T cell receptor beta chain was documented in a study of shared clonotypes between healthy human individuals. The wider study: The donor group consisted of two women and three men, aged 18 to 49. General observations from the study: The expectation was that sequencing depth would affect clonotype sharing among donors.

The quantity of DNA used in unsorted PBMC replicate PCRs was roughly 300 ng, corresponding to tens of thousands of T cell genomes. What was sequenced on ten immunoSEQ deep assay plates was unsorted PBMC DNA. Using immunoSEQ multiplex PCR, the repertoire was profiled, and TCRdb retains in-frame clones only, with some absent. The data contain about 560,000 clones, around 78% of them singletons. Germline CDR1 is SEHNR and CDR2 is FQNEAQ (reference sequence). V dropped 6 bases and J dropped 5; count of bases not matched to a gene: 7. The CDR3 has 14 residues. Remarks on this clone: Its antigen remains unknown.

The receptor's source is a woman aged 35 to 49 in good health. Some clones in this sample may be carry-over from other donors' samples. Sequenced: PBMCs. The chain carries TRBV7-9 and TRBJ2-1; TRBD2 aligns across 7 bases. The CDR3 coding sequence is TGTGCCAGCAGGGGCGGGGGTCGAGACAATGAGCAGTTCTTC. Its translation: CASRGGGRDNEQFF.